The 24 T cell receptor beta chains in this list originate from one sample, sequenced in a study of blood T cell repertoires in COVID-19. Method: immunoSEQ multiplex PCR; TCRdb's copy keeps in-frame clones and lacks some. The table records approximately 500,000 clones, roughly 87% of them present only once. The sequenced sample consisted of peripheral blood. These receptors came from a man aged 18 to 30 with COVID-19, enrolled during active disease.

The chain joins TRBV27 to TRBJ2-7; 8 nucleotides match TRBD2. Germline V gene data show CDR1 as MNHEY and CDR2 as SMNVEV (reference sequence). The J segment lost 1 base and the V segment lost 6 bases, leaving 8 bases of the junction unmatched. This CDR3 has 15 residues. CDR3 sequence reads: CASSTTSGASYEQYF. The CDR3 DNA is TGTGCCAGCAGCACAACTAGCGGAGCTTCCTACGAGCAGTACTTC.

V usage is TRBV7-9 and J usage is TRBJ2-2; D ambiguous. The CDR3 has 16 amino acids. Trimming pared 6 bases from V and 0 bases from J, leaving 14 bases between. Per the germline V gene, CDR1 is SEHNR and CDR2 is FQNEAQ (reference sequence). In DNA, the CDR3 is TGTGCCAGCAGATCGTTCCAGGTTGCGAACACCGGGGAGCTGTTTTTT. Its protein is CASRSFQVANTGELFF.

V is TRBV3-1 (or the pseudogene TRBV3-2) and J is TRBJ1-5; D is perhaps TRBD1 (5 bases). The CDR3 totals 14 residues. Germline CDR1 LGHDT, CDR2 YNNKEL (reference sequence). Trimming stripped 1 base from V and 6 bases from J, with 10 bases between. CDR3 nucleotides: TGTGCCAGCAGCCAAGTGCAGGGAGGTCAGCCCCAGCATTTT. This encodes CASSQVQGGQPQHF.

The chain recombines TRBV30 with TRBJ1-2; no clear D gene. CDR3 length: 12 amino acids. V lost 2 bases and J lost 4, with 8 bases in between. Germline lookup yields CDR1 GTSNPN and CDR2 SVGIG (reference sequence). The DNA of the CDR3 is TGTGCCTGGAGTTTGGCAGGCTATGGCTACACCTTC. This codes for CAWSLAGYGYTF.

CDR3 protein: CASTSRDRPNTQYF. The CDR3 region has the DNA TGTGCCAGTACTTCCCGGGACAGACCCAATACGCAGTATTTT. This sequence joins TRBV19 and TRBJ2-3; 7 bases line up with TRBD1. Looked up from germline, CDR1 is LNHDA and CDR2 is SQIVND (reference sequence). CDR3 length equals 14 residues. V lost 7 bases, J lost 7 bases, and 11 bases stayed unmatched.

This clone showed up just once. The chain uses TRBV5-1 and TRBJ1-5, with 9 nucleotides matching TRBD1. Germline assignment: CDR1 SGHRS and CDR2 YFSETQ. V gave up 4 bases and J gave up 4 bases; unmatched junction bases: 6. The CDR3 length is 15 residues. CDR3 sequence reads: CASSLTGGVNQPQHF. CDR3 nucleotides: TGCGCCAGCAGCCTGACAGGGGGTGTAAATCAGCCCCAGCATTTT.

This chain connects TRBV27 to TRBJ2-7; 8 nucleotides match TRBD1. V was pared by 4 bases and J by 3 bases, with 5 bases of the junction left unmatched. Germline values: CDR1 MNHEY, CDR2 SMNVEV (reference sequence). CDR3 length: 14 residues. The CDR3 protein is CASSYRTGLYEQYF. The CDR3 DNA reads TGTGCCAGCAGTTACCGGACAGGGCTCTACGAGCAGTACTTC.

V is TRBV6-6 and J is TRBJ1-2; D unclear. The CDR3 has 14 amino acids. CDR1 is MNHNY and CDR2 is SVGAGI in the germline V gene (reference sequence). Trimming pared 2 bases from V and 6 bases from J, leaving 13 bases between. The CDR3 is CASSYTTPENGYTF. DNA for the CDR3: TGTGCCAGCAGTTACACGACACCTGAGAATGGCTACACCTTC.

V and J are TRBV10-3 and TRBJ2-2; weak D call: TRBD1 (5 bases). CDR1 and CDR2 (germline): ENHRY, SYGVKD. The CDR3 sequence is 14 residues long. The V end lost 6 bases, the J end lost 1 base, and 9 bases lay between the germline ends. CDR3 region: CAIRKGQNTGELFF. Here the CDR3 DNA reads TGTGCCATCAGAAAAGGACAGAACACCGGGGAGCTGTTTTTT.

For the CDR3, the DNA is TGTGCCAGCTCACCGGACAACAGGGCCGGCTACACCTTC. It translates to CASSPDNRAGYTF. The chain couples TRBV18 to TRBJ1-2; possibly TRBD1 for D (6 bases). From germline, CDR1 is KGHSH and CDR2 LQKENI. The length of the CDR3 is 13 residues. Trimming pared 3 bases from V and 8 bases from J, leaving 13 bases between.

V is TRBV11-2 and J is TRBJ2-5, with a possible D match to TRBD1 (5 bases). Deletions cut 6 bases from V and 4 bases from J, with 18 bases between. This CDR3 spans 15 amino acids. Looked up from germline, CDR1 is SGHAT and CDR2 is FQNNGV. The CDR3 protein is CASSPDTFQGETQYF. The CDR3 DNA follows: TGTGCCAGCAGTCCCGACACGTTTCAGGGAGAGACCCAGTACTTC.

The chain combines TRBV6-5 with TRBJ2-3; 12 bases align to TRBD1. Trimming cost V 6 bases and J 6 bases; bases outside gene matches: 4. Germline assignment: CDR1 MNHEY and CDR2 SVGAGI. The CDR3 is 14 residues long. CDR3 residues: CASRRDRGRDTQYF. DNA for the CDR3: TGTGCCAGCAGGCGGGACAGGGGGCGCGATACGCAGTATTTT.

This chain links TRBV5-1 with TRBJ1-4; no clear D. The V end was cut by 0 bases, the J end by 8 bases, with 8 bases between. CDR3 length: 13 amino acids. The germline V gene has CDR1 SGHRS and CDR2 YFSETQ. The CDR3 sequence is CASSLGRGEKLFF. The CDR3 region has the DNA TGCGCCAGCAGCTTGGGTAGAGGGGAAAAACTGTTTTTT.

Worth noting for this clone: The same CDR3 arises from other DNA sequences in this sample as well. The J gene is TRBJ1-5, the V gene TRBV2; 8 bases fit TRBD1. The germline CDR1 and CDR2 sequences are SNHLY and FYNNEI. J gave up 2 bases and V 6 bases, and 6 bases lay outside the gene matches. The CDR3 is 15 amino acids. CDR3 bases: TGTGCCAGCAGCGTCGGACAGGGCGGCAATCAGCCCCAGCATTTT. Its protein is CASSVGQGGNQPQHF.

This chain connects TRBV2 to TRBJ2-5, with 13 nucleotides matching TRBD2. Germline V CDR1 and CDR2: SNHLY, FYNNEI. The V segment lost 6 bases and the J segment 5 bases; nucleotides outside the gene matches: 9. The CDR3 covers 16 residues. CDR3 DNA sequence: TGTGCCAGCAGGAGGACTAGCGGGAGCGTGGGGGAGACCCAGTACTTC. This sequence encodes CASRRTSGSVGETQYF.

Here the CDR3 reads CASTSGGTGDYEQYF. CDR3 sequence (DNA): TGTGCCAGCACATCAGGAGGAACAGGGGACTACGAGCAGTACTTC. This chain connects TRBV2 to TRBJ2-7; 7 bases agree with TRBD1. Per the germline V gene, CDR1 is SNHLY and CDR2 is FYNNEI. With V trimmed by 7 bases and J by 3 bases, 12 bases remained unmatched. The CDR3 is made up of 15 amino acids.

The rearrangement uses TRBV19 and TRBJ1-1; unclear D gene. The CDR3 loop spans 12 amino acids. Per germline, CDR1 LNHDA and CDR2 SQIVND (reference sequence). Trimming took off 7 bases at V and 10 bases at J, with 16 bases between the two ends. The CDR3 sequence: CASNLGDSVAFF. CDR3 bases: TGTGCCAGTAATCTGGGAGATTCGGTAGCTTTCTTT.

The chain uses TRBV6-4 and TRBJ2-1; possibly TRBD2 for D (6 bases). This CDR3 has 15 residues. Trimming removed 5 bases at V and 5 bases at J, with 16 bases between. Germline V CDR1 and CDR2: MRHNA, SNTAGT. The CDR3 sequence: CASSLTEGPHNEQFF. CDR3 in DNA: TGTGCCAGCAGTTTAACGGAGGGTCCTCACAATGAGCAGTTCTTC.

The chain is built from TRBV4-2 and TRBJ2-7, with 9 bases fitting TRBD1. The CDR3 runs 16 residues. The germline CDR1 and CDR2 sequences are LGHNA and YNFKEQ. J was trimmed by 9 bases and V by 0 bases; bases with no gene match: 12. CDR3 amino acids: CASSQEGGQGTGGQYF. The CDR3 DNA reads as TGTGCCAGCAGCCAAGAAGGGGGACAGGGCACCGGAGGGCAGTACTTC.

This sequence joins TRBV19 and TRBJ2-7, with D unclear. In germline, CDR1 is LNHDA, CDR2 SQIVND (reference sequence). V was pared by 3 bases and J by 0 bases, with 9 bases between. The CDR3 covers 14 residues. This CDR3 reads CASSISSPSYEQYF. For the CDR3, the DNA is TGTGCCAGTAGTATTTCCAGTCCCTCCTACGAGCAGTACTTC.

The J gene is TRBJ1-2, the V gene TRBV3-1 (or the pseudogene TRBV3-2); a possible D gene is TRBD1 (5 bases). In germline, CDR1 is LGHDT, CDR2 YNNKEL (reference sequence). V was pared by 4 bases and J by 0 bases, with 12 bases between. This CDR3 has 15 amino acids. The CDR3 DNA is TGTGCCAGCAGCCGAGGTTCAGGGCCTAACTATGGCTACACCTTC. As protein: CASSRGSGPNYGYTF.

The chain carries TRBV15 and TRBJ2-5; D unresolved. CDR1 and CDR2 (germline): LNHNV, YYDKDF (reference sequence). V was shortened by 1 base and J by 5 bases, with 11 bases between the two germline ends. The CDR3 is made up of 14 amino acids. CDR3 coding DNA: TGTGCCACCAGCAGAGGGGCCCCCATCGAGACCCAGTACTTC. Translating gives CATSRGAPIETQYF.

The rearrangement uses TRBV14 and TRBJ2-5; unclear D gene. In germline, CDR1 is SGHDN, CDR2 FVKESK. Trimming removed 1 base at V and 5 bases at J, with 8 bases between. There are 13 residues in the CDR3. This CDR3 is CASSQVFSETQYF. The CDR3 DNA reads TGTGCCAGCAGCCAAGTATTTTCCGAGACCCAGTACTTC.

This rearrangement joins TRBV6-4 to TRBJ2-3; a weak D match, TRBD2 (6 bases). The CDR3 has 14 residues. Trimming pared 5 bases from V and 1 base from J, leaving 10 bases between. The germline V gene has CDR1 MRHNA and CDR2 SNTAGT. In nucleotides, the CDR3 is TGTGCCAGCAGTATGGGCGGGGGCACAGATACGCAGTATTTT. It translates to CASSMGGGTDTQYF.